The sequence of this TCR beta chain was determined in a study of a mutant IDH1 vaccine in newly diagnosed glioma. Background on the study: Pretreatment consisted of radiotherapy, temozolomide, or both, with most receiving both. Study-wide points: Whatever changes occurred in top peripheral T cell clonotypes seemed unrelated to pseudoprogression.

This clone has more than one count but fewer than ten. The target antigen is unknown. V dropped 6 bases and J dropped 3 bases, with 12 bases sitting between them. The germline gives CDR1 LNHDA, CDR2 SQIVND (reference sequence). This CDR3 comprises 13 residues. Method: immunoSEQ multiplex PCR; TCRdb's copy keeps in-frame clones and lacks some. The profile shows around 54,000 clones, about 86% of them singletons. Time point in this sample: week 35, safety follow-up. What each vaccine dose contained was 300 ug of mutant IDH1 20-mer peptide, accompanied by topical imiquimod. Each patient was administered eight vaccinations, scheduled in weeks 1, 3, 5, 7, 11, 15, 19 and 23.

The chain combines TRBV19 with TRBJ2-7, with a tentative D call TRBD2 (5 bases). The sample in question was PBMCs, obtained from a glioma patient whose treatment included an IDH1 peptide vaccine. This TCR came from a man in his forties with glioma. CDR3 loop: CASRRGSGYEQYF. The CDR3 DNA reads as TGTGCCAGTAGAAGAGGGAGCGGCTACGAGCAGTACTTC. The full variable domain, rest sourced from reference TRBV19 and TRBJ2-7, is DGGITQSPKYLFRKEGQNVTLSCEQNLNHDAMYWYRQDPGQGLRLIYYSQIVNDFQKGDIAEGYSVSREKKESFPLTVTSAQKNPTAFYLCASRRGSGYEQYFGPGTRLTVT.